The 28 T cell receptor beta chains given below trace back to one sample, sequenced in a study of Ad26.COV2.S vaccination and SARS-CoV-2 variants. Clones were read by immunoSEQ multiplex PCR, and TCRdb kept only the in-frame ones, dropping some. This table has approximately 460,000 clones, 89% appearing once. Specified treatment: 19 received Ad26.COV2.S at low or high dose, single or two shots; about five received placebo; per-sample allocation not given. Specimens were obtained on day 63 following the first vaccine or placebo injection. Specimen: peripheral blood, collected in a trial of Ad26.COV2.S vaccine versus placebo. The receptors shown here come from a person aged 18-60 years who received the Ad26.COV2.S COVID-19 vaccine or a placebo.

The chain couples TRBV3-1 (or the pseudogene TRBV3-2) to TRBJ1-2, with TRBD1 matching over 9 bases. The germline V gene has CDR1 LGHDT and CDR2 YNNKEL (reference sequence). This CDR3 contains 16 residues. J gave up 5 bases and V 4 bases, and 11 bases lay outside the gene matches. Here the CDR3 reads CASSLKGQGHTYGYTF. In DNA form, the CDR3 reads TGTGCCAGCAGCCTGAAAGGACAGGGGCATACTTATGGCTACACCTTC.

With regard to this clone: The sample has other DNA sequences that encode this CDR3 too. The chain employs TRBV28 and TRBJ2-7; D gene unclear. This CDR3 is built from 12 residues. The V gene's germline CDR1 is MDHEN and CDR2 SYDVKM. Trimming shortened V by 1 base and J by 3 bases, and 4 bases separated the two germline ends. The CDR3 DNA follows: TGTGCCAGCAGTTTATCGGGCTACGAGCAGTACTTC. Protein: CASSLSGYEQYF.

This clone was counted only a few times. The CDR3 region is CASSTGYTGELFF. CDR3 DNA sequence: TGCGCCAGCAGTACAGGGTACACCGGGGAGCTGTTTTTT. This chain uses TRBV10-1 with TRBJ2-2, with a tentative D call TRBD1 (6 bases). The V gene's germline CDR1 is WNHNN and CDR2 SYGVQD (reference sequence). V dropped 5 bases and J dropped 3 bases, with 7 bases sitting between them. This CDR3 is built from 13 residues.

This clone was seen a handful of times. The chain employs TRBV24-1 and TRBJ2-7, with D perhaps TRBD1 (5 bases). Germline V lookup: CDR1 KGHDR, CDR2 SFDVKD. The ends were cut back, 2 bases at V and 4 bases at J, with 14 bases in the middle. The CDR3 runs 15 residues. In nucleotides, the CDR3 is TGTGCCACCAGTGATTCCAGGGTAATTGGGTACGAGCAGTACTTC. Translation gives CATSDSRVIGYEQYF.

The V call is TRBV19, the J call TRBJ2-1; 8 positions match TRBD2. The germline gives CDR1 LNHDA, CDR2 SQIVND (reference sequence). Unmatched junction bases numbered 6, after V lost 4 bases and J lost 16 bases. This CDR3 region has 11 residues. The CDR3 loop is CASSSGTSFFF. For the CDR3, the DNA is TGTGCCAGTAGTAGCGGGACTAGTTTCTTCTTC.

The J gene is TRBJ1-2, the V gene TRBV14; D remains unclear. This CDR3 spans 14 amino acids. Per the germline V gene, CDR1 is SGHDN and CDR2 is FVKESK. The V end was cut by 2 bases, the J end by 4 bases, with 11 bases between. CDR3 region: CASSQWEGLYGYTF. The CDR3 DNA is TGTGCCAGCAGCCAATGGGAAGGGCTCTATGGCTACACCTTC.

The chain is built from TRBV10-3 and TRBJ2-7; TRBD2 matches 9 bases. Looked up from germline, CDR1 is ENHRY and CDR2 is SYGVKD. V trimming: 3 bases; J trimming: 6 bases; junction bases outside the gene matches: 12. The CDR3 covers 16 residues. The CDR3: CAISDPVLAGVGEQYF. The CDR3 DNA follows: TGTGCCATCAGTGACCCTGTTTTAGCGGGAGTTGGCGAGCAGTACTTC.

V is TRBV7-3 and J is TRBJ2-2, with D unclear. Trimming removed 2 bases at V and 9 bases at J, with 13 bases between. CDR1 SGHTA and CDR2 FQGTGA come from the germline V gene. This CDR3 is built from 14 residues. The CDR3 nucleotides read TGTGCCAGCAGCTTAGGGTCCATCGGTAGGGAGCTGTTTTTT. This sequence encodes CASSLGSIGRELFF.

The chain has TRBV2 and TRBJ1-5, with a weak D call TRBD1 (6 bases). CDR3 size: 15 residues. CDR1 is SNHLY, CDR2 FYNNEI, per germline. V was pared by 7 bases and J by 3 bases, with 16 bases between. The DNA for the CDR3 is TGTGCCAGCAAACAGGGCCAGAGCCTCAATCAGCCCCAGCATTTT. Amino acids: CASKQGQSLNQPQHF.

This sequence joins TRBV27 and TRBJ2-2, with D uncertain. V was clipped by 8 bases and J by 1 base, with 17 bases between them. The CDR3 runs to 16 residues. Germline CDR1 MNHEY, CDR2 SMNVEV (reference sequence). The CDR3 is CASYPWGLGNTGELFF. DNA of the CDR3: TGTGCCAGCTACCCGTGGGGATTAGGGAACACCGGGGAGCTGTTTTTT.

V usage is TRBV18 and J usage is TRBJ2-2; the D gene is possibly TRBD2 (6 bases). The CDR3 extends over 15 amino acids. Looked up from germline, CDR1 is KGHSH and CDR2 is LQKENI. Trimming took off 3 bases at V and 3 bases at J, with 11 bases between the two ends. The CDR3 coding sequence is TGTGCCAGCTCACCTGGGGAGGCTCACACCGGGGAGCTGTTTTTT. It codes for CASSPGEAHTGELFF.

The J gene is TRBJ2-7, the V gene TRBV2, with TRBD1 matching over 8 bases. The CDR3 extends over 14 amino acids. The V and J ends lost 8 bases and 0 bases, in that order; junction bases with no gene match: 6. Germline V gives CDR1 SNHLY, CDR2 FYNNEI. CDR3 residues: CASHGTGSSYEQYF. The CDR3 DNA sequence: TGTGCCAGCCATGGGACAGGTTCCTCCTACGAGCAGTACTTC.

V and J are TRBV5-1 and TRBJ2-3; 12 nucleotides match TRBD2. Germline V gene lookup returns CDR1 SGHRS and CDR2 YFSETQ. The CDR3 loop spans 17 amino acids. Unmatched junction bases numbered 6, after V lost 4 bases and J lost 0 bases. The CDR3 sequence is CASSQGLAGSSTDTQYF. CDR3 DNA: TGCGCCAGCAGCCAGGGACTAGCGGGCTCTAGCACAGATACGCAGTATTTT.

The chain links TRBV6-5 to TRBJ2-7; D not resolved. V dropped 0 bases and J dropped 3 bases, with 9 bases sitting between them. This CDR3 is 14 amino acids long. Germline lookup yields CDR1 MNHEY and CDR2 SVGAGI. CDR3 in amino acids: CASSYSASIYEQYF. The CDR3, as DNA: TGTGCCAGCAGTTACTCCGCCAGTATCTACGAGCAGTACTTC.

This clone was counted a single time. The chain recombines TRBV7-2 with TRBJ2-1; no reliable D call. CDR1 SGHTA and CDR2 FQGNSA come from the germline V gene. V lost 2 bases, J lost 10 bases, and 9 bases lay in between. This CDR3 spans 12 amino acids. In DNA form, the CDR3 reads TGTGCCAGCAGCTTACCCATTAGGGAGCAGTTCTTC. Encoded protein: CASSLPIREQFF.

The rearrangement joins TRBV7-2 to TRBJ1-3; the D gene is possibly TRBD1 (6 bases). The CDR3 is made up of 16 amino acids. Trimming cost V 2 bases and J 2 bases, with 13 bases left between them. CDR1 and CDR2 (germline): SGHTA, FQGNSA. The chain's CDR3 is CASSLNLGAAGNTIYF. The CDR3 bases are TGTGCCAGCAGCTTAAATCTGGGGGCCGCTGGAAACACCATATATTTT. The variable domain in full, with the rest retrieved from reference TRBV7-2 and TRBJ1-3, is GAGVSQSPSNKVTEKGKDVELRCDPISGHTALYWYRQSLGQGLEFLIYFQGNSAPDKSGLPSDRFSAERTGGSVSTLTIQRTQQEDSAVYLCASSLNLGAAGNTIYFGEGSWLTVV.

The V and J genes are TRBV6-5 and TRBJ1-4; 7 bases map to TRBD1. The CDR3 is 14 amino acids. The V segment lost 5 bases and the J segment 5 bases; nucleotides outside the gene matches: 5. From germline, CDR1 is MNHEY and CDR2 SVGAGI. The CDR3 bases are TGTGCCAGCAGTAGCATCAGGGGGAATGAAAAACTGTTTTTT. It encodes CASSSIRGNEKLFF.

This chain links TRBV5-4 with TRBJ2-1; D is uncertain. Trimming took 1 base from V and 0 from J, leaving 14 bases between them. CDR1 and CDR2 from the germline V gene are SGHNT and YYREEE (reference sequence). The CDR3 is 17 residues long. The CDR3 is CASSLRGTVSSYNEQFF. CDR3 nucleotide sequence: TGTGCCAGCAGCTTGCGTGGAACGGTGAGCTCCTACAATGAGCAGTTCTTC. The full variable domain, with the rest looked up from reference TRBV5-4 and TRBJ2-1, is ETGVTQSPTHLIKTRGQQVTLRCSSQSGHNTVSWYQQALGQGPQFIFQYYREEENGRGNFPPRFSGLQFPNYSSELNVNALELDDSALYLCASSLRGTVSSYNEQFFGPGTRLTVL.

CDR3 DNA: TGTGCCAGCAGTCGCCGCGGAGGCGTTAACACTGAAGCTTTCTTT. Protein product: CASSRRGGVNTEAFF. The chain recombines TRBV6-5 with TRBJ1-1; D gene unclear. CDR3 length: 15 residues. Between the trimmed V and J ends, which lost 5 bases and 2 bases, there was a span of 15 bases. Germline assignment: CDR1 MNHEY and CDR2 SVGAGI.

This clone has just one count. The chain uses TRBV14 and TRBJ2-5; TRBD2 agrees at 12 bases. The CDR3 contains 15 residues. J lost 7 bases, V lost 4 bases, and 7 bases had no gene match. The V gene's germline CDR1 is SGHDN and CDR2 FVKESK. This CDR3 reads CASSLQTSGSGTQYF. CDR3 in DNA: TGTGCCAGCAGCCTTCAGACTAGCGGGAGTGGGACCCAGTACTTC.

The chain joins TRBV5-4 to TRBJ1-3; D ambiguous. The CDR3 extends over 13 amino acids. V lost 5 bases, J lost 0 bases, and 6 bases lay in between. Germline V gives CDR1 SGHNT, CDR2 YYREEE (reference sequence). The DNA for the CDR3 is TGTGCCAGCAGTAGGGACTCTGGAAACACCATATATTTT. It encodes CASSRDSGNTIYF.

The V and J genes are TRBV7-2 and TRBJ1-4, with D unclear. Germline V gives CDR1 SGHTA, CDR2 FQGNSA. V lost 6 bases to trimming and J lost 8 bases, with 13 bases between them. The CDR3 totals 13 residues. CDR3 bases: TGTGCCAGCAGATCCCTAAATGTAGAAAAACTGTTTTTT. The encoded protein is CASRSLNVEKLFF.

This chain connects TRBV19 to TRBJ1-1; 10 bases line up with TRBD1. The CDR3 spans 16 residues. The germline gives CDR1 LNHDA, CDR2 SQIVND (reference sequence). The J segment lost 0 bases and the V segment lost 8 bases, leaving 9 bases of the junction unmatched. CDR3 region: CASLPPGQGLNTEAFF. The CDR3 region has the DNA TGTGCCAGTCTACCTCCGGGACAGGGGTTGAACACTGAAGCTTTCTTT.

The chain combines TRBV19 with TRBJ1-3; no firm D call. This CDR3 comprises 13 residues. CDR1 is LNHDA and CDR2 is SQIVND in the germline V gene (reference sequence). Trimming cost V 2 bases and J 1 base, with 3 bases left between them. DNA for the CDR3: TGTGCCAGTAGTATAAAATCTGGAAACACCATATATTTT. This translates into CASSIKSGNTIYF. Full variable domain (missing parts from reference TRBV19 and TRBJ1-3): DGGITQSPKYLFRKEGQNVTLSCEQNLNHDAMYWYRQDPGQGLRLIYYSQIVNDFQKGDIAEGYSVSREKKESFPLTVTSAQKNPTAFYLCASSIKSGNTIYFGEGSWLTVV.

The chain has TRBV29-1 and TRBJ1-1; D is possibly TRBD1 (6 bases). Germline V gene data show CDR1 as SQVTM and CDR2 as ANQGSEA. The CDR3 spans 11 residues. V was trimmed by 8 bases and J by 11 bases, leaving 18 bases between them. The CDR3 nucleotides read TGCAGCTATGGGTTGGGGGCAACGGCTTTCTTT. Protein sequence: CSYGLGATAFF. Complete variable domain (other parts from reference TRBV29-1 and TRBJ1-1): SAVISQKPSRDICQRGTSLTIQCQVDSQVTMMFWYRQQPGQSLTLIATANQGSEATYESGFVIDKFPISRPNLTFSTLTVSNMSPEDSSIYLCSYGLGATAFFGQGTRLTVV.

This clone appeared once. CDR3 sequence reads: CATSRGGVAASQETQYF. CDR3 sequence (DNA): TGTGCCACCAGCAGAGGAGGGGTTGCAGCCTCCCAAGAGACCCAGTACTTC. The rearrangement links TRBV15 to TRBJ2-5; D assignment may be TRBD1 or TRBD2 (5 bases each). Germline CDR1 is LNHNV and CDR2 is YYDKDF (reference sequence). The CDR3 has 17 residues. V was shortened by 1 base and J by 1 base, with 16 bases between the two germline ends.

The V gene is TRBV4-1, the J gene TRBJ1-5, with no clear D. The CDR3 is 21 amino acids. CDR1 MGHRA and CDR2 YSYEKL come from the germline V gene. The V end was cut by 1 base, the J end by 0 bases, with 25 bases between. CDR3 sequence reads: CASSQGRIGRWEGGSNQPQHF. Here the CDR3 DNA reads TGCGCCAGCAGCCAAGGCCGGATCGGACGGTGGGAGGGTGGTAGCAATCAGCCCCAGCATTTT.

The J gene is TRBJ2-2, the V gene TRBV7-3, with 10 bases aligning to TRBD2. Looked up from germline, CDR1 is SGHTA and CDR2 is FQGTGA. The CDR3 is 18 residues long. J was trimmed by 0 bases and V by 4 bases; bases with no gene match: 8. CDR3 sequence: CASSSTGGLAANTGELFF. CDR3 DNA: TGTGCCAGCAGCTCTACCGGAGGACTAGCGGCGAACACCGGGGAGCTGTTTTTT.